The 6 T cell receptor beta chains listed next were all sequenced from one sample in a study of T cells in Graves' hyperthyroidism and ophthalmopathy. RNA transcripts served as the template for amplifying TCR beta CDR3 regions. Carried out on the TCR CDR3, a first-round RT-PCR used the HTBI primer set. TCRdb redid the calling of the multiplex PCR reads with MiXCR, one entry per CDR3 protein. Of 450,000 to 700,000 distinct CDR3 sequences in the sample, 35% to 55% were seen once. Sequencing was carried out using peripheral blood or thyroid tissue (not recorded which). These receptors all come from an adult woman with Graves' disease, either hyperthyroidism or ophthalmopathy (not recorded which).

This clonotype has a count of ten or more. The chain employs TRBV5-6 and TRBJ1-1; no reliable D call. The V end was cut by 1 base, the J end by 1 base, with 5 bases between. Germline values: CDR1 SGHDT, CDR2 YYEEEE. This CDR3 has 13 amino acids. CDR3 coding DNA: TGTGCCAGCAGCTTGAAACAGAACACTGAAGCTTTCTTT. This encodes CASSLKQNTEAFF.

With respect to this clonotype: A much larger clone is a single base away; this may be a read error. In DNA form, the CDR3 reads TGTGCCAGCAGCTTAGAGCGGGCCCTTAATGAAAAACTGCTTTTT. Translation: CASSLERALNEKLLF. The chain has TRBV7-2 and TRBJ1-4, with unresolved D. CDR1 is SGHTA, CDR2 FQGNSA, per germline. The CDR3 totals 15 residues.

J is TRBJ2-7 and V is TRBV9; D is possibly TRBD1 (6 bases). CDR3 length: 14 residues. The germline V gene encodes CDR1 SGDLS and CDR2 YYNGEE. V was clipped by 3 bases and J by 3 bases, with 13 bases between them. The CDR3 bases are TGTGCCAGCAGCGGTAGGGGGTCGGACTACGAGCAGTACTTC. This sequence encodes CASSGRGSDYEQYF.

The V call is TRBV18, the J call TRBJ1-1; D is undetermined. There are 14 residues in the CDR3. Looked up from germline, CDR1 is KGHSH and CDR2 is LQKENI. Between the trimmed V and J ends, which lost 1 base and 4 bases, there was a span of 10 bases. Here the CDR3 reads CASSPQVGTTEAFF. The CDR3 bases are TGTGCCAGCTCACCACAGGTCGGAACCACTGAAGCTTTCTTT.

This sequence joins TRBV14 and TRBJ1-3; no clear D. The CDR3 is made up of 15 amino acids. The ends were cut back, 2 bases at V and 2 bases at J, with 10 bases in the middle. Germline lookup yields CDR1 SGHDN and CDR2 FVKESK. CDR3 nucleotides: TGTGCCAGCAGCCAACTGAGGGCTGCTGGAAACACCATATATTTT. Translated, it gives CASSQLRAAGNTIYF.

The chain combines TRBV10-3 with TRBJ1-4; D is perhaps TRBD1 (5 bases). Trimming took off 10 bases at V and 6 bases at J, with 18 bases between the two ends. The CDR3 sequence is 14 residues long. CDR1 and CDR2 (germline): ENHRY, SYGVKD. The CDR3 loop reads CATRRDLLDEKLFF. The CDR3 DNA reads as TGTGCCACCCGGAGGGACCTATTAGATGAAAAACTGTTTTTT.